This is a list of T cell receptor beta chains from one sample in a study of cytomegalovirus exposure and HLA in healthy donors. Assay: immunoSEQ multiplex PCR; the TCRdb copy retains only in-frame clones and omits some. The table shows approximately 270,000 clones, with about 90% occurring only once. Sequencing input: PBMCs. These receptors came from a woman aged 18 to 35 in good health and CMV-seronegative. The CDR3 runs from the conserved cysteine through the conserved F or W. The order of the fields is V gene, D gene, clone size, J gene, CDR3 protein, CDR3 DNA. The D gene is left open where the match is weak. Part of the rows lack a size; the others show once, few, many or a class for expanded clones.

v_gene: TRBV11-2; d_gene: -; abundance: -; j_gene: TRBJ2-1; CDR3aa: CASSPVASSGNEQFF; CDR3nt: TGTGCCAGCAGCCCAGTGGCTAGCTCCGGCAATGAGCAGTTCTTC
v_gene: TRBV7-6; d_gene: -; abundance: -; j_gene: TRBJ2-1; CDR3aa: CASSLDLGAYEQFF; CDR3nt: TGTGCCAGCAGCTTAGATCTGGGGGCCTATGAGCAGTTCTTC
v_gene: TRBV12-5; d_gene: -; abundance: -; j_gene: TRBJ1-5; CDR3aa: CARKTRRICNQPQHF; CDR3nt: TGTGCTAGAAAAACGAGGCGGATATGCAATCAGCCCCAGCATTTT
v_gene: TRBV20-1; d_gene: TRBD1; abundance: -; j_gene: TRBJ1-2; CDR3aa: CSAGTAYGYTF; CDR3nt: TGCAGTGCTGGGACAGCTTATGGCTACACCTTC
v_gene: TRBV7-9; d_gene: -; abundance: -; j_gene: TRBJ1-2; CDR3aa: CASSSTGLNGYTF; CDR3nt: TGTGCCAGCAGCTCTACAGGGCTAAATGGCTACACCTTC
v_gene: TRBV4-1; d_gene: -; abundance: once; j_gene: TRBJ2-1; CDR3aa: CASSPSAASSYNEQFF; CDR3nt: TGCGCCAGCAGCCCTTCCGCAGCGAGCTCCTACAATGAGCAGTTCTTC
v_gene: TRBV18; d_gene: TRBD1; abundance: -; j_gene: TRBJ2-7; CDR3aa: CASSLDRDEQYF; CDR3nt: TGTGCCAGCTCACTCGACAGGGACGAGCAGTACTTC
v_gene: TRBV19; d_gene: -; abundance: -; j_gene: TRBJ1-5; CDR3aa: CASSQRGNQPQHF; CDR3nt: TGTGCCAGTAGTCAGAGGGGCAATCAGCCCCAGCATTTT
v_gene: TRBV12-2; d_gene: -; abundance: -; j_gene: TRBJ2-1; CDR3aa: CASRSNKRLAGGSYNEQFF; CDR3nt: TGTGCAAGTCGCTCTAACAAACGACTAGCGGGGGGGTCCTACAATGAGCAGTTCTTC
v_gene: TRBV27; d_gene: -; abundance: -; j_gene: TRBJ2-7; CDR3aa: CASSPSPQVYEQYF; CDR3nt: TGTGCCAGCAGTCCATCACCTCAGGTTTACGAGCAGTACTTC
v_gene: TRBV7-9; d_gene: -; abundance: -; j_gene: TRBJ2-3; CDR3aa: CASSFSESSTDTQYF; CDR3nt: TGTGCCAGCAGCTTTTCTGAGTCTAGCACAGATACGCAGTATTTT
v_gene: TRBV19; d_gene: -; abundance: -; j_gene: TRBJ2-6; CDR3aa: CASSIVLVGSGANVLTF; CDR3nt: TGTGCCAGTAGTATAGTATTAGTTGGCTCTGGGGCCAACGTCCTGACTTTC
v_gene: TRBV5-1; d_gene: TRBD1; abundance: -; j_gene: TRBJ2-4; CDR3aa: CASSLDKTGGLAKNIQYF; CDR3nt: TGCGCCAGCAGTCTAGACAAAACAGGGGGATTAGCCAAAAACATTCAGTACTTC
v_gene: TRBV19; d_gene: TRBD1; abundance: -; j_gene: TRBJ1-2; CDR3aa: CASSSGTVSGYTF; CDR3nt: TGTGCCAGTAGTTCCGGGACAGTTAGTGGCTACACCTTC
v_gene: TRBV5-1; d_gene: TRBD1; abundance: -; j_gene: TRBJ2-1; CDR3aa: CASSPRTGYNEQFF; CDR3nt: TGCGCCAGCAGCCCGAGGACAGGTTACAATGAGCAGTTCTTC
v_gene: TRBV27; d_gene: TRBD1; abundance: -; j_gene: TRBJ2-2; CDR3aa: CASSFLGQGNTGELFF; CDR3nt: TGTGCCAGCAGTTTCTTGGGACAGGGGAACACCGGGGAGCTGTTTTTT
v_gene: TRBV14; d_gene: -; abundance: -; j_gene: TRBJ1-2; CDR3aa: CASSPRLDYGYTF; CDR3nt: TGTGCCAGCAGCCCCCGTCTTGACTATGGCTACACCTTC
v_gene: TRBV19; d_gene: -; abundance: -; j_gene: TRBJ2-5; CDR3aa: CASSLRQTQETQYF; CDR3nt: TGTGCCAGTAGTCTTCGACAGACCCAAGAGACCCAGTACTTC
v_gene: TRBV28; d_gene: TRBD1; abundance: -; j_gene: TRBJ1-3; CDR3aa: CASSEDRGEGNTIYF; CDR3nt: TGTGCCAGCAGCGAAGACAGGGGCGAAGGAAACACCATATATTTT
v_gene: TRBV5-1; d_gene: -; abundance: -; j_gene: TRBJ1-1; CDR3aa: CASSLVPDRNTEAFF; CDR3nt: TGCGCCAGCAGCTTGGTCCCGGACAGAAACACTGAAGCTTTCTTT
v_gene: TRBV4-2; d_gene: -; abundance: few; j_gene: TRBJ2-3; CDR3aa: CASSQEMAQGTDTQYF; CDR3nt: TGTGCCAGCAGCCAAGAAATGGCACAGGGAACAGATACGCAGTATTTT
v_gene: TRBV5-1; d_gene: -; abundance: few; j_gene: TRBJ1-2; CDR3aa: CASSLQESGYTF; CDR3nt: TGCGCCAGCAGCTTACAGGAGTCTGGCTACACCTTC
v_gene: TRBV28; d_gene: -; abundance: -; j_gene: TRBJ2-3; CDR3aa: CASSLGQLTDTQYF; CDR3nt: TGTGCCAGCAGTTTAGGGCAACTCACAGATACGCAGTATTTT
v_gene: TRBV6-5; d_gene: -; abundance: -; j_gene: TRBJ1-5; CDR3aa: CASSSGFYSNQPQHF; CDR3nt: TGTGCCAGCAGTTCAGGCTTCTATAGCAATCAGCCCCAGCATTTT
v_gene: TRBV6-5; d_gene: -; abundance: -; j_gene: TRBJ1-1; CDR3aa: CASSSGLPPEAFF; CDR3nt: TGTGCCAGCAGTTCGGGTCTACCCCCAGAAGCTTTCTTT
v_gene: TRBV2; d_gene: TRBD1; abundance: -; j_gene: TRBJ1-2; CDR3aa: CASYQTGNTYGYTF; CDR3nt: TGTGCCAGTTATCAGACAGGGAATACCTATGGCTACACCTTC
v_gene: TRBV11-2; d_gene: TRBD1; abundance: once; j_gene: TRBJ2-2; CDR3aa: CAPGQGEPNTGELFF; CDR3nt: TGTGCCCCCGGACAGGGGGAACCGAACACCGGGGAGCTGTTTTTT
v_gene: TRBV4-1; d_gene: -; abundance: -; j_gene: TRBJ1-5; CDR3aa: CASSQDLRQHQPQHF; CDR3nt: TGCGCCAGCAGCCAAGATCTCAGACAGCATCAGCCCCAGCATTTT
v_gene: TRBV15; d_gene: TRBD2; abundance: -; j_gene: TRBJ2-1; CDR3aa: CATSTPGTSGPPEQFF; CDR3nt: TGTGCCACCAGCACTCCTGGGACTAGCGGACCTCCAGAGCAGTTCTTC
v_gene: TRBV19; d_gene: -; abundance: -; j_gene: TRBJ2-6; CDR3aa: CASSTSGVGANVLTF; CDR3nt: TGTGCCAGTAGTACCTCAGGGGTTGGGGCCAACGTCCTGACTTTC
v_gene: TRBV6-5; d_gene: -; abundance: -; j_gene: TRBJ1-2; CDR3aa: CATYGQSAYGYTF; CDR3nt: TGTGCCACATATGGACAGTCGGCCTATGGCTACACCTTC
v_gene: TRBV19; d_gene: -; abundance: -; j_gene: TRBJ2-7; CDR3aa: CASSRGNEQYF; CDR3nt: TGTGCCAGTTCACGGGGGAACGAGCAGTACTTC
v_gene: TRBV7-8; d_gene: -; abundance: few; j_gene: TRBJ2-7; CDR3aa: CASSLERQNEQYF; CDR3nt: TGTGCCAGCAGCTTAGAGAGGCAGAACGAGCAGTACTTC
v_gene: TRBV19; d_gene: -; abundance: -; j_gene: TRBJ2-2; CDR3aa: CASRMEPVATGELFF; CDR3nt: TGTGCCAGTAGGATGGAGCCGGTGGCCACCGGGGAGCTGTTTTTT
v_gene: TRBV13; d_gene: TRBD1; abundance: -; j_gene: TRBJ1-1; CDR3aa: CASRQKGQVRYGTEAFF; CDR3nt: TGTGCCAGCAGACAAAAGGGACAGGTTCGGTATGGCACTGAAGCTTTCTTT
v_gene: TRBV15; d_gene: -; abundance: -; j_gene: TRBJ1-5; CDR3aa: CATSRDRGSNQPQHF; CDR3nt: TGTGCCACCAGCAGAGACCGGGGAAGCAATCAGCCCCAGCATTTT
v_gene: TRBV29-1; d_gene: -; abundance: -; j_gene: TRBJ2-5; CDR3aa: CSVINRETRSTPAQYF; CDR3nt: TGCAGCGTTATAAATAGGGAGACACGAAGTACCCCAGCCCAGTACTTC
v_gene: TRBV7-2; d_gene: -; abundance: once; j_gene: TRBJ1-6; CDR3aa: CASSSRIRGFSYNSPLHF; CDR3nt: TGTGCCAGCAGCTCTCGGATAAGGGGGTTCTCCTATAATTCACCCCTCCACTTT
v_gene: TRBV9; d_gene: TRBD1; abundance: -; j_gene: TRBJ1-4; CDR3aa: CASSGDGTGAEKLFF; CDR3nt: TGTGCCAGCAGCGGTGACGGGACAGGTGCTGAAAAACTGTTTTTT
v_gene: TRBV5-1; d_gene: TRBD1; abundance: -; j_gene: TRBJ2-1; CDR3aa: CASSRGQGVTEQFF; CDR3nt: TGCGCCAGCAGCCGGGGACAGGGGGTAACTGAGCAGTTCTTC
v_gene: TRBV28; d_gene: -; abundance: once; j_gene: TRBJ1-2; CDR3aa: CASNPAGTPYGYTF; CDR3nt: TGTGCCAGCAACCCTGCCGGGACACCCTATGGCTACACCTTC
v_gene: TRBV27; d_gene: -; abundance: -; j_gene: TRBJ2-1; CDR3aa: CASSRRGLEYNEQFF; CDR3nt: TGTGCCAGCAGTCGGCGGGGACTTGAATACAATGAGCAGTTCTTC
v_gene: TRBV10-3; d_gene: -; abundance: -; j_gene: TRBJ2-7; CDR3aa: CAISELTLDMVHEQYF; CDR3nt: TGTGCCATCAGTGAGCTAACTCTGGACATGGTCCACGAGCAGTACTTC